The 8 T cell receptor beta chains in this list originate from one sample, sequenced in a study of shared clonotypes between healthy human individuals. The assay was immunoSEQ multiplex PCR, and TCRdb's table has in-frame clones only and misses some. The data contain approximately 1.4 million clones, 95% to 99% of them singletons. Input material: naive CD4+ T cells sorted from blood. Subset of the sample: CD45RA+ positively selected. The receptor source for this set is a young man in good health.

The rearrangement links TRBV5-1 to TRBJ2-3; the D gene is possibly TRBD1 (5 bases). This CDR3 is built from 15 residues. CDR1 is SGHRS, CDR2 YFSETQ, per germline. V was cut by 1 base and J by 4 bases, with 13 bases left in between. Here the CDR3 DNA reads TGCGCCAGCAGCTTGTGGGGCGGCCAGGCAGATACGCAGTATTTT. It codes for CASSLWGGQADTQYF.

The V gene is TRBV7-9, the J gene TRBJ2-7; 12 nucleotides match TRBD2. V shed 8 bases, J shed 6 bases, and the junction held 11 bases outside the gene matches. This CDR3 contains 15 residues. Per the germline V gene, CDR1 is SEHNR and CDR2 is FQNEAQ (reference sequence). CDR3 DNA sequence: TGTGCCAGCTTGCCTAGCGGGAGGGAATCAGCCGAGCAGTACTTC. It codes for CASLPSGRESAEQYF.

The genes are TRBV6-6 and TRBJ2-7; a weak D match, TRBD2 (5 bases). The V gene's germline CDR1 is MNHNY and CDR2 SVGAGI (reference sequence). Trimming removed 5 bases at V and 0 bases at J, with 14 bases between. This CDR3 region has 15 residues. The CDR3 bases are TGTGCCAGCAGTAGCCGGATCGGGGTCTCCTACGAGCAGTACTTC. Amino acids: CASSSRIGVSYEQYF.

J is TRBJ1-2 and V is TRBV27; possibly TRBD1 for D (5 bases). V gave up 2 bases and J gave up 4 bases, with 11 bases separating them. Germline values: CDR1 MNHEY, CDR2 SMNVEV (reference sequence). The CDR3 has 14 residues. CDR3 coding DNA: TGTGCCAGCAGTTTAGGATCAGGGATCTATGGCTACACCTTC. This sequence encodes CASSLGSGIYGYTF.

J is TRBJ1-2 and V is TRBV18; no clear D. Germline V gives CDR1 KGHSH, CDR2 LQKENI. The V and J ends lost 3 bases and 4 bases respectively, with 18 bases between them. The CDR3 covers 16 residues. The CDR3 is CASSPSDGFLTYGYTF. For the CDR3, the DNA is TGTGCCAGCTCACCGTCGGACGGATTCCTTACCTATGGCTACACCTTC.

V and J are TRBV28 and TRBJ1-3, with D uncertain. Germline CDR1 is MDHEN and CDR2 is SYDVKM. The CDR3 has 15 amino acids. V lost 6 bases, J lost 2 bases, and 14 bases lay in between. The CDR3 region has the DNA TGTGCCAGCAGACACCCGGGGTTGGCTGGAAACACCATATATTTT. It encodes CASRHPGLAGNTIYF.

The rearrangement links TRBV4-3 to TRBJ2-4, with 11 bases fitting TRBD2. Germline CDR1 and CDR2: LGHNA and YSLEER. The CDR3 covers 15 residues. J gave up 8 bases and V 6 bases, and 9 bases lay outside the gene matches. The DNA for the CDR3 is TGCGCCAGCAGTCCCATAGCGGGGGGGAGGTACATTCAGTACTTC. It yields the protein CASSPIAGGRYIQYF.

This chain connects TRBV5-6 to TRBJ2-1; 8 bases line up with TRBD2. Germline CDR1 SGHDT, CDR2 YYEEEE. The CDR3 is 14 residues long. Trimming removed 3 bases from V and 10 bases from J; junction bases left unmatched: 9. CDR3: CASSSGTRFREQFF. The DNA for the CDR3 is TGTGCCAGCAGCTCCGGGACTAGGTTCCGGGAGCAGTTCTTC.